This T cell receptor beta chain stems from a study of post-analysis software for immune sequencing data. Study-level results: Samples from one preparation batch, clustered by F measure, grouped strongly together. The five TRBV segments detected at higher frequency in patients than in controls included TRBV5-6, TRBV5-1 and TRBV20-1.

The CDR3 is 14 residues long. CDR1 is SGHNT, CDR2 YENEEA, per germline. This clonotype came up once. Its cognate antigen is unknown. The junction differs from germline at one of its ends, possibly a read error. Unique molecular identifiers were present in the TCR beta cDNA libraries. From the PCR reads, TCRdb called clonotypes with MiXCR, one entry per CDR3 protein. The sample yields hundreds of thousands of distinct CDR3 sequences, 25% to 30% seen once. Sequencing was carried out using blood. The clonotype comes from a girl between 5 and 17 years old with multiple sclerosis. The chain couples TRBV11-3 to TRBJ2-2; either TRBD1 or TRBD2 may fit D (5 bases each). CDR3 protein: CASSLIEGNGERFF. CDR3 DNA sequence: TGTGCCAGCAGCCTTATCGAGGGGAACGGGGAGCGGTTTTTT.